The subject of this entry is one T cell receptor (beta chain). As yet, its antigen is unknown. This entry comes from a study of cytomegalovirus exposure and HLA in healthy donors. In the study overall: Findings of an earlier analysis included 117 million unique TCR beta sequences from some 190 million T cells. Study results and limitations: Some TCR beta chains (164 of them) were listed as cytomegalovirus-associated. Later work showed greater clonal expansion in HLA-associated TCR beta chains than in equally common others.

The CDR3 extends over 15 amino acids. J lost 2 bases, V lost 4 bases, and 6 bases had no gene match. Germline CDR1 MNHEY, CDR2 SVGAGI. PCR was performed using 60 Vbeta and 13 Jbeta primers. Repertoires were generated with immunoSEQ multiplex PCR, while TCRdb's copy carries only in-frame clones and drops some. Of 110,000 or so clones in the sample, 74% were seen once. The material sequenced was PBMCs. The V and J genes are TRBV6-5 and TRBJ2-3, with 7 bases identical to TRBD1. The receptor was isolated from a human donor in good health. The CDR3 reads CASSLLGTDTDTQYF. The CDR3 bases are TGTGCCAGCAGTTTGTTGGGGACAGACACAGATACGCAGTATTTT.